This T cell receptor beta chain was captured in a study of blood T cell repertoires in COVID-19. Study details: There were acute and convalescent COVID-19 samples, and they came from the United States, Italy and Spain. PBMCs, B-cell-depleted T cells, or T cells were the source of the cDNA or gDNA that made up the material.

Per the study methods: Amplification from reference gene primers served as the basis for estimated nucleated cell counts. Assay: immunoSEQ multiplex PCR; the TCRdb copy retains only in-frame clones and omits some. D and trimming were read from the DNA, whereas the V and J calls and clone size are those reported in that table. The top ten hold 4.5% to 5.5% of the sample, which has roughly 76,000 clones, approximately 89% seen once. This TCR came from a woman aged 60-75 years with active COVID-19. The sample comprised peripheral blood.

In DNA, the CDR3 is TGTGCCAGCATCAGGGGAAGCTCCTACAATGAGCAGTTCTTC. Amino acids: CASIRGSSYNEQFF. The rearrangement joins TRBV6-5 to TRBJ2-1, with D maybe TRBD1 (6 bases). The CDR3 totals 14 residues. CDR1 and CDR2 from the germline V gene are MNHEY and SVGAGI. V lost 7 bases and J 0 bases, leaving 10 bases between the germline ends.